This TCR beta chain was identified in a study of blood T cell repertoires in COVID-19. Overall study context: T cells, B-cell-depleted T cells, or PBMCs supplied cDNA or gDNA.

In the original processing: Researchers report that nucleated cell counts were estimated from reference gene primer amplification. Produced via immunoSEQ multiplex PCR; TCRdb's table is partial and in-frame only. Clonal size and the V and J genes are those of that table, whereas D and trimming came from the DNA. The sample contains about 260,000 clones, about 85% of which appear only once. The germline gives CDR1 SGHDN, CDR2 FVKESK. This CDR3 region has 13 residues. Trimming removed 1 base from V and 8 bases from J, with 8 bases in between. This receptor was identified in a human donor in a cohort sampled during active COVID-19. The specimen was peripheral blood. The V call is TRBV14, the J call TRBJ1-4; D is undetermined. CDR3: CASSQGTFEKLFF. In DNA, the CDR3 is TGTGCCAGCAGCCAAGGGACTTTCGAAAAACTGTTTTTT.